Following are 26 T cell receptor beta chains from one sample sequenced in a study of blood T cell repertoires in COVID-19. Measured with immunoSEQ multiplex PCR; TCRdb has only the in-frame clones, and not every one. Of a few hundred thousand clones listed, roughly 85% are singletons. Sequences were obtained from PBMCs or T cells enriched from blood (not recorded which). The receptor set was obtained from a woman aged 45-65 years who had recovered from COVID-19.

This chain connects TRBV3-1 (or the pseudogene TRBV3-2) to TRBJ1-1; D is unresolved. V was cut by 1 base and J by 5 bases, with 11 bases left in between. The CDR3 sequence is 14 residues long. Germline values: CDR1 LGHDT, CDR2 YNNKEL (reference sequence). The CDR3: CASSQVSGGTEAFF. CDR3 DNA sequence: TGTGCCAGCAGCCAAGTTTCAGGAGGTACTGAAGCTTTCTTT.

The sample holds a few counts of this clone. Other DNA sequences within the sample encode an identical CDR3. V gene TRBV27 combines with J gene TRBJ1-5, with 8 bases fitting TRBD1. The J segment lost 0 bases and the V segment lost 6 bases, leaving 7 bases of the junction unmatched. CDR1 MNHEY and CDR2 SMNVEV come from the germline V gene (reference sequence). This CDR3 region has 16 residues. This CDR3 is CASRGTGGYSNQPQHF. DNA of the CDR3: TGTGCCAGCAGGGGAACAGGGGGTTATAGCAATCAGCCCCAGCATTTT.

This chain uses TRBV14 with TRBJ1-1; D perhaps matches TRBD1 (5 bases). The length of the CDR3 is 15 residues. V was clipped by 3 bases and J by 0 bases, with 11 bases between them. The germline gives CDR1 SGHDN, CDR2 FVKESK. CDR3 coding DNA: TGTGCCAGCAGCCACCGACAGTACATGAACACTGAAGCTTTCTTT. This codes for CASSHRQYMNTEAFF.

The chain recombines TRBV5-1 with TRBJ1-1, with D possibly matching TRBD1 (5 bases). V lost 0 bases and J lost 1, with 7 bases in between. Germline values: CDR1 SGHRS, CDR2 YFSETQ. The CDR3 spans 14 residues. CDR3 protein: CASSLAGQNTEAFF. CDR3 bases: TGCGCCAGCAGCTTGGCAGGGCAGAACACTGAAGCTTTCTTT.

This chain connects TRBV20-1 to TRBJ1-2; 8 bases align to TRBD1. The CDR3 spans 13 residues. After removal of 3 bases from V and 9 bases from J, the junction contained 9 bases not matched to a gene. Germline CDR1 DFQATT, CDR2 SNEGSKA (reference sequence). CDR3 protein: CSASWQGATSYTF. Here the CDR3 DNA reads TGCAGTGCTAGTTGGCAGGGGGCTACGAGCTACACCTTC.

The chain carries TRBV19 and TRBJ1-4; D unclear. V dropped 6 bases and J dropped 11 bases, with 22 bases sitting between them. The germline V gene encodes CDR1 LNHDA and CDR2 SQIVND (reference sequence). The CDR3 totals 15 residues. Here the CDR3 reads CASSVTGGFVEKLFF. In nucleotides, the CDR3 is TGTGCCAGTAGCGTAACCGGCGGGTTTGTTGAGAAACTGTTTTTT.

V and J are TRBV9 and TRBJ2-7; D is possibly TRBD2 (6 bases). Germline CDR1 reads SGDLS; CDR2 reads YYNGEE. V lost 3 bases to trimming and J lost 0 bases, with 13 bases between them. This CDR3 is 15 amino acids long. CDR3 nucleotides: TGTGCCAGCAGCGAAGGAGGGCTGAGCTCCTACGAGCAGTACTTC. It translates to CASSEGGLSSYEQYF.

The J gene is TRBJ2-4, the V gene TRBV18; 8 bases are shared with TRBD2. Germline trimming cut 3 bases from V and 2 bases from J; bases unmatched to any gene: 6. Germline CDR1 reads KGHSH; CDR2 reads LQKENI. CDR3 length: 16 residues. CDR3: CASSPLAGTTKNIQYF. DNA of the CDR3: TGTGCCAGCTCACCTTTAGCGGGAACGACCAAAAACATTCAGTACTTC.

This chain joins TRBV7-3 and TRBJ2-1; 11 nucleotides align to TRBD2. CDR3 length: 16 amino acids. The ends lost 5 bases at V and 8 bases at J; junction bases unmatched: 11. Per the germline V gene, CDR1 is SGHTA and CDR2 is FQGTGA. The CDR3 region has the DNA TGTGCCAGCAGCCGAAAACAGCTAGCGGGGGGCCATGAGCAGTTCTTC. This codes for CASSRKQLAGGHEQFF.

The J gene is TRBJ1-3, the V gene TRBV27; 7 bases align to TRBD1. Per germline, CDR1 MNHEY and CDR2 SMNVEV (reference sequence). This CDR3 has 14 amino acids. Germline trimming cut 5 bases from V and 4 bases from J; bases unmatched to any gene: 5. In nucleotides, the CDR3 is TGTGCCAGCAGTGGCCTGGGACAGGGAAACACCATATATTTT. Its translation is CASSGLGQGNTIYF.

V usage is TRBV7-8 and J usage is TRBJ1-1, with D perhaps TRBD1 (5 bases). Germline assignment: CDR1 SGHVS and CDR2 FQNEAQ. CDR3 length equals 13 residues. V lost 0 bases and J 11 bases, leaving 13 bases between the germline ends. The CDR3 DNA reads TGTGCCAGCAGCTTAGCTGCGACAGTGGAGGCTTTCTTT. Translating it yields CASSLAATVEAFF.

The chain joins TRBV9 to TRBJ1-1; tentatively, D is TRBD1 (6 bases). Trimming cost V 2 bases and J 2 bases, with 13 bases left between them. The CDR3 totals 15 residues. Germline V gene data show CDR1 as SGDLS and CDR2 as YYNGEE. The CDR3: CASSVGQSYNTEAFF. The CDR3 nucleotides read TGTGCCAGCAGCGTCGGACAGAGTTATAACACTGAAGCTTTCTTT.

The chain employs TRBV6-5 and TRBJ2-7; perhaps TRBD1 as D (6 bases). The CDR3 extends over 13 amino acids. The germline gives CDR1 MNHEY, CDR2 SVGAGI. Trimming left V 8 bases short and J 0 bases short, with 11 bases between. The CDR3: CASRGGNSYEQYF. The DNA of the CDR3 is TGTGCCAGCCGAGGGGGAAACTCCTACGAGCAGTACTTC.

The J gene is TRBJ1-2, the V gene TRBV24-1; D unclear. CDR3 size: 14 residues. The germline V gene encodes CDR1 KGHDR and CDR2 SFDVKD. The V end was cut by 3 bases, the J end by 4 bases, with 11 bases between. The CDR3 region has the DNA TGTGCCACCAGTGATCCGACTCTTACCTATGGCTACACCTTC. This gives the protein CATSDPTLTYGYTF.

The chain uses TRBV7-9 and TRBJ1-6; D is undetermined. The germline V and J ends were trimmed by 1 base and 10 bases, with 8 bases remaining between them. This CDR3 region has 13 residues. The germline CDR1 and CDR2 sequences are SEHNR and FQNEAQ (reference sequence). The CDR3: CASSLGSGSPLHF. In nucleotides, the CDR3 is TGTGCCAGCAGCTTAGGGTCGGGATCACCCCTCCACTTT.

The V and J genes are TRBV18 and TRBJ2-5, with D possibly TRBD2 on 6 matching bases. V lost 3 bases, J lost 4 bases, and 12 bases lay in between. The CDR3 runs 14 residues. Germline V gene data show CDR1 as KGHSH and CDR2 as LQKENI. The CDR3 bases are TGTGCCAGCTCACCTGGACTGGGGGGAGAGACCCAGTACTTC. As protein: CASSPGLGGETQYF.

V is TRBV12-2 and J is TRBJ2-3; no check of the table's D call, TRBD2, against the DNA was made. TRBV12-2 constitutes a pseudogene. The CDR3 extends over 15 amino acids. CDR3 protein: CASRLGLARTDTQYF. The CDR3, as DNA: TGTGCAAGTCGCTTAGGACTAGCGCGCACAGATACGCAGTATTTT.

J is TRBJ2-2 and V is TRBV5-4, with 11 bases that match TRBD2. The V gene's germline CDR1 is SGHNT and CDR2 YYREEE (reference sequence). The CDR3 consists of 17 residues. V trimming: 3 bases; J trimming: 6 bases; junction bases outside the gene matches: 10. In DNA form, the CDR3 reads TGTGCCAGCAGCTCTTTAGCGGGGGGGCCGGTGCCCGGGGAGCTGTTTTTT. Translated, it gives CASSSLAGGPVPGELFF.

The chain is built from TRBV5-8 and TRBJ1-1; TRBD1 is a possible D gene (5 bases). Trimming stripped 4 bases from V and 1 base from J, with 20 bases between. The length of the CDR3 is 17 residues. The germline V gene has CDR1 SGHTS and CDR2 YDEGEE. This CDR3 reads CASSGSWGDTSNTEAFF. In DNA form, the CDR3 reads TGTGCCAGCAGCGGCTCGTGGGGCGATACCTCGAACACTGAAGCTTTCTTT.

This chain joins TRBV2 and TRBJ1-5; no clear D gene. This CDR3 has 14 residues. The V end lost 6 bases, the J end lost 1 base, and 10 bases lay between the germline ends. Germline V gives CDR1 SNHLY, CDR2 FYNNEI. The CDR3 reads CASSRRESNQPQHF. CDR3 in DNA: TGTGCCAGCAGCCGGCGGGAGAGCAATCAGCCCCAGCATTTT. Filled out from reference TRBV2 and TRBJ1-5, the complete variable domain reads EPEVTQTPSHQVTQMGQEVILRCVPISNHLYFYWYRQILGQKVEFLVSFYNNEISEKSEIFDDQFSVERPDGSNFTLKIRSTKLEDSAMYFCASSRRESNQPQHFGDGTRLSIL.

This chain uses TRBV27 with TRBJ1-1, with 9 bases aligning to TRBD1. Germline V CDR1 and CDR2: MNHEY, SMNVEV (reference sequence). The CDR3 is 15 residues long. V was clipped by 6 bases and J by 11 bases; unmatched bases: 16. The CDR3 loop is CASRRIRQGDFGAFF. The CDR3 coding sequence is TGTGCCAGCAGGAGAATTAGACAGGGGGACTTTGGGGCTTTCTTT.

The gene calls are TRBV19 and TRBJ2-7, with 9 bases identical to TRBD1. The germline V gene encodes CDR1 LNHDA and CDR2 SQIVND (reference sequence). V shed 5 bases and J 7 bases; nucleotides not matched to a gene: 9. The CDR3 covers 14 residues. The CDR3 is CASSPWDRAGEQYF. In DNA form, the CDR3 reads TGTGCCAGTAGTCCCTGGGACAGGGCAGGTGAGCAGTACTTC.

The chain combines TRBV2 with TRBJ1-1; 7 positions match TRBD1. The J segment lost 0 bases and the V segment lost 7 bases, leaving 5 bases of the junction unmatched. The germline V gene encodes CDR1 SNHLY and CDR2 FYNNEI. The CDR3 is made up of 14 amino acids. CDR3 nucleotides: TGTGCCAGCAATGGGGACAGAATGAACACTGAAGCTTTCTTT. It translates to CASNGDRMNTEAFF.

CDR3 bases: TGTGCCAGCAGCTTAGCAACAGGGGGCGCGTACTATGGCTACACCTTC. This encodes CASSLATGGAYYGYTF. The chain uses TRBV7-9 and TRBJ1-2; 9 nucleotides agree with TRBD1. V gave up 0 bases and J gave up 3 bases; unmatched junction bases: 5. Per the germline V gene, CDR1 is SEHNR and CDR2 is FQNEAQ (reference sequence). The CDR3 spans 16 residues.

The chain's CDR3 is CASSVGTAEDGYTF. CDR3 coding DNA: TGTGCCAGCAGCGTAGGGACAGCCGAGGATGGCTACACCTTC. The rearrangement uses TRBV9 and TRBJ1-2, with a possible D match to TRBD1 (6 bases). Trimming shortened V by 0 bases and J by 6 bases, and 12 bases separated the two germline ends. Germline CDR1 and CDR2: SGDLS and YYNGEE. The CDR3 has 14 residues.

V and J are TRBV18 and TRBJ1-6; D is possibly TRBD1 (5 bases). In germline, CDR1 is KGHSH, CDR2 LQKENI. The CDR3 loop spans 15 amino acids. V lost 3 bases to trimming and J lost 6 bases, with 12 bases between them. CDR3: CASSPPRVGNSPLHF. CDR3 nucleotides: TGTGCCAGCTCACCTCCCAGGGTCGGTAATTCACCCCTCCACTTT. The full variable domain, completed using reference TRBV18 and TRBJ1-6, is NAGVMQNPRHLVRRRGQEARLRCSPMKGHSHVYWYRQLPEEGLKFMVYLQKENIIDESGMPKERFSAEFPKEGPSILRIQQVVRGDSAAYFCASSPPRVGNSPLHFGNGTRLTVT.